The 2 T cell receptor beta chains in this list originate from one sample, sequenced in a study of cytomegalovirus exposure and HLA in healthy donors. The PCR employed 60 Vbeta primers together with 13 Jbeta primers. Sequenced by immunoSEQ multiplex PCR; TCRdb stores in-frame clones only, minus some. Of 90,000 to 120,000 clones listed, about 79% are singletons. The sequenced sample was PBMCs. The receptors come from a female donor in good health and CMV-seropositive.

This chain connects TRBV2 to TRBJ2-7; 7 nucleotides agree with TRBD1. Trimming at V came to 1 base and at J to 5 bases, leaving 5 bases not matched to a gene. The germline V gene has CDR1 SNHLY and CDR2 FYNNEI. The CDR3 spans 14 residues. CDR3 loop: CASSEVIGGDEQYF. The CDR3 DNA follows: TGTGCCAGCAGTGAAGTCATAGGGGGCGACGAGCAGTACTTC. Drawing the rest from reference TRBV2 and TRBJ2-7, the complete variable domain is EPEVTQTPSHQVTQMGQEVILRCVPISNHLYFYWYRQILGQKVEFLVSFYNNEISEKSEIFDDQFSVERPDGSNFTLKIRSTKLEDSAMYFCASSEVIGGDEQYFGPGTRLTVT.

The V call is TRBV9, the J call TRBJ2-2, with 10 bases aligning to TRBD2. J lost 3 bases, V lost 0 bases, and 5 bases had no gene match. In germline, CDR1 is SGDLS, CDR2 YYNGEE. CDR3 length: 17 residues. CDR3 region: CASSVALAGVYTGELFF. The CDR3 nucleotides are TGTGCCAGCAGCGTAGCGCTAGCGGGAGTGTACACCGGGGAGCTGTTTTTT.